This TCR delta chain was sequenced in a study of gamma-delta T cells after stem cell transplantation. This clone has more than one count but fewer than ten. The protein that TCRdb holds for this DNA derives from a much larger clone and differs from the translated DNA at residue 4, which likely indicates a read error; the protein shown here is translated from the DNA. TCRdb re-identified clones in the RT-PCR reads via CATT. Of around 10,000 delta-chain clones in the sample, roughly 1.3% are singletons; the top ten hold approximately 10%. This CDR3 region has 16 residues. Germline V gives CDR1 GEAIGNYY, CDR2 EKD.

This receptor was identified in a human donor. It is not recorded whose cells these are; they may come from a transplant donor. The sequencing sample was made of gamma-delta T cells. The chain carries TRDV2 and TRDJ1; the D gene is possibly TRDD2 (5 bases). The CDR3 loop is CACVTLTPPNTDKLIF. The CDR3 DNA sequence: TGTGCCTGTGTCACCCTGACTCCTCCTAACACCGATAAACTCATCTTT.